This TCR beta chain came from a study of blood T cells in healthy people across ages. Study-wide points: It was held that the diversity estimates obtained from one million T cells were underestimates.

As concerns this clonotype: Its antigen is undetermined. Germline is not matched at one junction end, which may reflect a read error.

Every sample had a minimum of 6.5 million PBMCs isolated. Primed by a sample-barcoded 5' primer and a J-beta primer mix, a second PCR proceeded for about 6 to 12 cycles. TCRdb independently ran MiXCR on the 5' RACE reads; one entry per CDR3 protein. Here the sample spans 750,000 or so distinct CDR3 sequences, 25% being singletons. The CDR3 has 13 amino acids. The germline V gene encodes CDR1 SQVTM and CDR2 ANQGSEA. The same data also went into a second study, on T cells of mothers and their children.

The genes are TRBV29-1 and TRBJ2-7; 14 bases agree with TRBD2. The clonotype comes from a boy aged 5-17 years in good health. Specimen: blood. The CDR3 nucleotides read TGCAGCGGAATGGGACTAGCGGGAGACGAACAGTACTTC. The encoded protein is CSGMGLAGDEQYF.